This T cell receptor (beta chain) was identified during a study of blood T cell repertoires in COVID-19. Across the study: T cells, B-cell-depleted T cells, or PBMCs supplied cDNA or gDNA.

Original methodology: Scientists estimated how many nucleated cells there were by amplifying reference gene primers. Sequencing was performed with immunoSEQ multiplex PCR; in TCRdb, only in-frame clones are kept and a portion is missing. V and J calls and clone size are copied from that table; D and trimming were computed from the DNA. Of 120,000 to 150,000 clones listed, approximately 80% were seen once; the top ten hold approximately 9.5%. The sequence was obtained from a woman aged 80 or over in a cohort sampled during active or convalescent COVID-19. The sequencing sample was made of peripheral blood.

In DNA form, the CDR3 reads TGTGCCACCAGTGAACTAGCGGGGGGCACAGATACGCAGTATTTT. Protein sequence: CATSELAGGTDTQYF. The V and J genes are TRBV24-1 and TRBJ2-3; 11 bases line up with TRBD2. The V and J ends lost 4 bases and 1 base, in that order; junction bases with no gene match: 0. CDR3 size: 15 residues. The germline CDR1 and CDR2 sequences are KGHDR and SFDVKD.